The 23 T cell receptor beta chains reported below all come from one sample, sequenced in a study of OX40 agonist ivuxolimab in advanced cancers. The table came from immunoSEQ multiplex PCR; TCRdb's copy has only in-frame clones and leaves some out. This sample carries roughly 89,000 clones, roughly 93% of them seen once, and the ten largest clones take around 0.35%. The specimen was CD4+ or CD8+ T cells sorted from blood, collected in a trial of the OX40 agonist ivuxolimab. These receptors all come from an adult with an advanced solid tumor such as melanoma, head and neck, liver or kidney cancer.

This clone was counted between two and nine times. This chain connects TRBV2 to TRBJ1-1; D remains unclear. Trimming left V 3 bases short and J 3 bases short, with 5 bases between. The CDR3 totals 12 residues. The V gene's germline CDR1 is SNHLY and CDR2 FYNNEI. CDR3 region: CASSEGYTEAFF. CDR3 in DNA: TGTGCCAGCAGTGAGGGGTACACTGAAGCTTTCTTT.

The V and J genes are TRBV2 and TRBJ2-5; D uncertain. From germline, CDR1 is SNHLY and CDR2 FYNNEI. The CDR3 extends over 13 amino acids. Trimming took off 6 bases at V and 2 bases at J, with 10 bases between the two ends. The CDR3: CASSAGIQETQYF. CDR3 nucleotides: TGTGCCAGCAGCGCAGGCATACAAGAGACCCAGTACTTC. The full variable domain, with the rest looked up from reference TRBV2 and TRBJ2-5, is EPEVTQTPSHQVTQMGQEVILRCVPISNHLYFYWYRQILGQKVEFLVSFYNNEISEKSEIFDDQFSVERPDGSNFTLKIRSTKLEDSAMYFCASSAGIQETQYFGPGTRLLVL.

The chain links TRBV6-6 to TRBJ2-1; D not resolved. The CDR3 contains 15 residues. Germline CDR1 and CDR2: MNHNY and SVGAGI (reference sequence). V was clipped by 2 bases and J by 0 bases, with 8 bases between them. Written as DNA, the CDR3 is TGTGCCAGCAGTTACGAGGCGAGCTCCTACAATGAGCAGTTCTTC. Amino acid sequence: CASSYEASSYNEQFF.

The chain employs TRBV6-1 and TRBJ2-1; D gene unclear. In germline, CDR1 is MNHNS, CDR2 SASEGT. The V end was cut by 1 base, the J end by 9 bases, with 13 bases between. The CDR3 length is 14 residues. The CDR3 sequence is CASSEGGDPGEQFF. The CDR3 nucleotides read TGTGCCAGCAGTGAAGGTGGAGATCCGGGTGAGCAGTTCTTC.

The chain recombines TRBV7-9 with TRBJ2-1; D unclear. V was shortened by 0 bases and J by 7 bases, with 4 bases between the two germline ends. Germline lookup yields CDR1 SEHNR and CDR2 FQNEAQ (reference sequence). This CDR3 contains 12 residues. CDR3 sequence reads: CASSLARNEQFF. CDR3 sequence (DNA): TGTGCCAGCAGCTTAGCGCGTAATGAGCAGTTCTTC.

V usage is TRBV7-2 and J usage is TRBJ2-3; TRBD2 aligns across 7 bases. This CDR3 is built from 13 residues. Per germline, CDR1 SGHTA and CDR2 FQGNSA. The V gene end was trimmed by 5 bases and the J gene end by 4 bases; junction bases not matched to a gene: 3. In DNA form, the CDR3 reads TGTGCCAGCAGCCGGGGGGTCGCAGATACGCAGTATTTT. It translates to CASSRGVADTQYF.

V is TRBV4-1 and J is TRBJ2-1, with D possibly being TRBD2 (5 bases). This CDR3 is built from 14 residues. Germline values: CDR1 MGHRA, CDR2 YSYEKL. Trimming removed 0 bases at V and 9 bases at J, with 12 bases between. The DNA of the CDR3 is TGCGCCAGCAGCCAAGATCAGCGGTTAGCTGAGCAGTTCTTC. Translation: CASSQDQRLAEQFF.

V usage is TRBV6-1 and J usage is TRBJ2-7; 7 bases line up with TRBD2. Trimming at V came to 2 bases and at J to 2 bases, leaving 9 bases not matched to a gene. CDR1 MNHNS and CDR2 SASEGT come from the germline V gene. CDR3 length: 16 amino acids. The CDR3 DNA follows: TGTGCCAGCAGTGAAAGGGGCGGGAGCCTAACCTACGAGCAGTACTTC. Its protein is CASSERGGSLTYEQYF.

The CDR3 loop reads CASSVSSGAYEQYF. The CDR3 DNA is TGTGCCAGCAGCGTTTCTAGCGGGGCCTACGAGCAGTACTTC. This rearrangement joins TRBV9 to TRBJ2-7, with 9 bases identical to TRBD2. The V gene end was trimmed by 2 bases and the J gene end by 2 bases; junction bases not matched to a gene: 2. CDR3 size: 14 residues. CDR1 is SGDLS and CDR2 is YYNGEE in the germline V gene.

The rearrangement joins TRBV15 to TRBJ1-5, with a tentative D call TRBD1 (6 bases). The CDR3 is 14 residues long. CDR1 LNHNV and CDR2 YYDKDF come from the germline V gene (reference sequence). Trimming cost V 3 bases and J 3 bases, with 9 bases left between them. For the CDR3, the DNA is TGTGCCACCAGCAGTGACAGGCTCAATCAGCCCCAGCATTTT. Translation gives CATSSDRLNQPQHF.

V is TRBV6-5 and J is TRBJ2-7; tentatively, D is TRBD2 (6 bases). Between the trimmed V and J ends, which lost 2 bases and 4 bases, there was a span of 15 bases. Germline V gene sequence: CDR1 MNHEY, CDR2 SVGAGI. The CDR3 loop spans 15 amino acids. For the CDR3, the DNA is TGTGCCAGCAGTTACGAGGTAGCGGAATTTTACGAGCAGTACTTC. Protein product: CASSYEVAEFYEQYF.

This chain links TRBV11-2 with TRBJ2-5, with TRBD2 matching 9 bases. Germline CDR1 and CDR2: SGHAT and FQNNGV. V gave up 0 bases and J gave up 5 bases; unmatched junction bases: 7. This CDR3 contains 16 residues. The CDR3 nucleotides read TGTGCCAGCAGCTTAGAAGCTCGCGGGAGGGTGGAGACCCAGTACTTC. It codes for CASSLEARGRVETQYF.

This rearrangement joins TRBV7-2 to TRBJ2-1, with 9 bases identical to TRBD2. In germline, CDR1 is SGHTA, CDR2 FQGNSA. J lost 4 bases, V lost 3 bases, and 4 bases had no gene match. This CDR3 comprises 15 residues. In DNA, the CDR3 is TGTGCCAGCAGCTTTGGCCTAGCGGGATACAATGAGCAGTTCTTC. Translation gives CASSFGLAGYNEQFF. The full variable domain, completed using reference TRBV7-2 and TRBJ2-1, is GAGVSQSPSNKVTEKGKDVELRCDPISGHTALYWYRQSLGQGLEFLIYFQGNSAPDKSGLPSDRFSAERTGGSVSTLTIQRTQQEDSAVYLCASSFGLAGYNEQFFGPGTRLTVL.

J is TRBJ2-5 and V is TRBV6-5; 13 positions match TRBD2. This CDR3 spans 16 amino acids. V lost 4 bases, J lost 5 bases, and 7 bases stayed unmatched. Germline V lookup: CDR1 MNHEY, CDR2 SVGAGI. The CDR3 sequence: CASSFELAGGPETQYF. The CDR3 DNA sequence: TGTGCCAGCAGTTTTGAACTAGCGGGAGGGCCGGAGACCCAGTACTTC.

This clone was seen once. The chain combines TRBV7-8 with TRBJ2-3; D possibly uses TRBD1 or TRBD2 (5 bases each). The V and J ends lost 5 bases and 2 bases respectively, with 14 bases between them. This CDR3 contains 15 residues. The germline CDR1 and CDR2 sequences are SGHVS and FQNEAQ. As DNA, the CDR3 is TGTGCCAGCAGCCCAGCAGTGGGGGACACAGATACGCAGTATTTT. Translated: CASSPAVGDTDTQYF.

The rearrangement joins TRBV6-4 to TRBJ1-5, with TRBD1 identical over 8 bases. The V gene end was trimmed by 10 bases and the J gene end by 1 base; junction bases not matched to a gene: 6. The CDR3 length is 14 residues. Germline lookup yields CDR1 MRHNA and CDR2 SNTAGT. The CDR3 spells CATMDRESNQPQHF. CDR3 coding DNA: TGTGCCACCATGGACAGGGAAAGCAATCAGCCCCAGCATTTT.

This rearrangement joins TRBV7-2 to TRBJ2-1, with 12 bases fitting TRBD2. Germline assignment: CDR1 SGHTA and CDR2 FQGNSA. V was clipped by 1 base and J by 15 bases; unmatched bases: 7. The CDR3 has 14 amino acids. The CDR3 reads CASSLGRTSGTAFF. The CDR3 DNA follows: TGTGCCAGCAGCTTAGGGCGGACTAGCGGGACGGCGTTCTTC. The full variable domain, rest sourced from reference TRBV7-2 and TRBJ2-1, is GAGVSQSPSNKVTEKGKDVELRCDPISGHTALYWYRQSLGQGLEFLIYFQGNSAPDKSGLPSDRFSAERTGGSVSTLTIQRTQQEDSAVYLCASSLGRTSGTAFFGPGTRLTVL.

The rearrangement uses TRBV5-8 and TRBJ1-2, with 7 bases matching TRBD1. Trimming took 4 bases from V and 5 from J; bases not matched to a gene: 8. Germline CDR1 SGHTS, CDR2 YDEGEE. This CDR3 region has 14 residues. For the CDR3, the DNA is TGTGCCAGCAGCGACGACAGGGATGTATATGGCTACACCTTC. Amino acid sequence: CASSDDRDVYGYTF. Together with reference TRBV5-8 and TRBJ1-2, the CDR3 gives the full variable domain: EAGVTQSPTHLIKTRGQQATLRCSPISGHTSVYWYQQALGLGLQFLLWYDEGEERNRGNFPPRFSGRQFPNYSSELNVNALELEDSALYLCASSDDRDVYGYTFGSGTRLTVV.

The rearrangement joins TRBV6-6 to TRBJ2-7; D is unresolved. V was pared by 4 bases and J by 3 bases, with 16 bases between. The length of the CDR3 is 15 residues. Germline V gene sequence: CDR1 MNHNY, CDR2 SVGAGI (reference sequence). Written as DNA, the CDR3 is TGTGCCAGCAGTTCGGCGACCCAAAACTACTACGAGCAGTACTTC. Amino acid sequence: CASSSATQNYYEQYF.

The chain carries TRBV5-4 and TRBJ2-6; D is ambiguous. Trimming removed 4 bases from V and 0 bases from J, with 5 bases in between. Germline assignment: CDR1 SGHNT and CDR2 YYREEE (reference sequence). This CDR3 region has 14 residues. In nucleotides, the CDR3 is TGTGCCAGCAGCACCAACTCTGGGGCCAACGTCCTGACTTTC. This gives the protein CASSTNSGANVLTF. Drawing the rest from reference TRBV5-4 and TRBJ2-6, the complete variable domain is ETGVTQSPTHLIKTRGQQVTLRCSSQSGHNTVSWYQQALGQGPQFIFQYYREEENGRGNFPPRFSGLQFPNYSSELNVNALELDDSALYLCASSTNSGANVLTFGAGSRLTVL.

This chain links TRBV7-9 with TRBJ1-2, with D tentatively TRBD1 (5 bases). Trimming took 5 bases from V and 4 from J, leaving 11 bases between them. Germline CDR1 SEHNR, CDR2 FQNEAQ (reference sequence). The CDR3 has 13 amino acids. Written as DNA, the CDR3 is TGTGCCAGCAGCCCCCAGGGAAGCTATGGCTACACCTTC. It specifies CASSPQGSYGYTF.

V and J are TRBV11-1 and TRBJ2-7, with D tentatively TRBD1 (7 bases). The V end lost 2 bases, the J end lost 4 bases, and 21 bases lay between the germline ends. This CDR3 spans 17 amino acids. Germline-derived CDR1 and CDR2 are SGHAT and FQDESV (reference sequence). In nucleotides, the CDR3 is TGTGCCAGCAGCTTATCTCACGGGCAGGGGGGAATTTACGAGCAGTACTTC. Translating it yields CASSLSHGQGGIYEQYF.

The chain couples TRBV27 to TRBJ2-1, with a tentative D call TRBD1 (5 bases). Germline V gives CDR1 MNHEY, CDR2 SMNVEV (reference sequence). Deletions cut 5 bases from V and 3 bases from J, with 14 bases between. The CDR3 covers 15 residues. The CDR3 DNA follows: TGTGCCAGCAGTCCTAGTTGGGGCTACTACAATGAGCAGTTCTTC. Translated, it gives CASSPSWGYYNEQFF.